The 7 T cell receptor beta chains reported below all come from one sample, sequenced in a study of identifying expanded T cells in peripheral blood. Method: immunoSEQ multiplex PCR; TCRdb's copy keeps in-frame clones and lacks some. This sample has more than 45,000 clones; approximately 89% occur once, and the top ten carry roughly 3.6%. The sequenced sample was blood. These receptors came from a person aged 18 to 69 in good health.

This chain joins TRBV5-6 and TRBJ2-1; 13 bases match TRBD2. CDR3 length: 17 residues. V shed 5 bases, J shed 2 bases, and the junction held 7 bases outside the gene matches. Germline-derived CDR1 and CDR2 are SGHDT and YYEEEE. CDR3 sequence reads: CASSPTSGRAAYNEQFF. The CDR3 DNA reads TGTGCCAGCAGTCCAACTAGCGGGAGGGCGGCCTACAATGAGCAGTTCTTC.

This clone was found once. The J gene is TRBJ2-1, the V gene TRBV9, with TRBD1 as a possible D gene (5 bases). The ends were cut back, 7 bases at V and 1 base at J, with 9 bases in the middle. This CDR3 spans 13 amino acids. Germline CDR1 SGDLS, CDR2 YYNGEE. CDR3 in amino acids: CASAGPSYNEQFF. The CDR3 DNA reads as TGTGCCAGCGCAGGGCCATCCTACAATGAGCAGTTCTTC.

This sequence joins TRBV27 and TRBJ2-7; TRBD1 aligns across 9 bases. The ends lost 2 bases at V and 4 bases at J; junction bases unmatched: 6. Germline CDR1 reads MNHEY; CDR2 reads SMNVEV (reference sequence). The CDR3 contains 15 residues. The CDR3 nucleotides read TGTGCCAGCAGTTTAAGAGGGACAGGGATTTACGAGCAGTACTTC. This encodes CASSLRGTGIYEQYF.

The gene calls are TRBV7-6 and TRBJ2-5; 11 nucleotides align to TRBD2. CDR3 length equals 16 residues. Germline assignment: CDR1 SGHVS and CDR2 FNYEAQ. Unmatched junction bases numbered 6, after V lost 1 base and J lost 5 bases. In DNA, the CDR3 is TGTGCCAGCAGCTTAGTTAGCGGGGGGGCTGCGGAGACCCAGTACTTC. Protein: CASSLVSGGAAETQYF.

The chain employs TRBV2 and TRBJ2-7; D is perhaps TRBD2 (6 bases). This CDR3 contains 12 residues. Germline CDR1 SNHLY, CDR2 FYNNEI. V was shortened by 3 bases and J by 3 bases, with 6 bases between the two germline ends. The CDR3 nucleotides are TGTGCCAGCAGTGAGACTAGCTACGAGCAGTACTTC. It encodes CASSETSYEQYF. Together with reference TRBV2 and TRBJ2-7, the CDR3 gives the full variable domain: EPEVTQTPSHQVTQMGQEVILRCVPISNHLYFYWYRQILGQKVEFLVSFYNNEISEKSEIFDDQFSVERPDGSNFTLKIRSTKLEDSAMYFCASSETSYEQYFGPGTRLTVT.

The gene calls are TRBV2 and TRBJ2-7, with D maybe TRBD1 (6 bases). In germline, CDR1 is SNHLY, CDR2 FYNNEI. The V gene lost 4 bases and the J gene lost 2 bases, with 9 bases spanning the gap. This CDR3 has 13 amino acids. This CDR3 reads CASSVGQTYEQYF. In DNA form, the CDR3 reads TGTGCCAGCAGTGTTGGACAGACCTACGAGCAGTACTTC.

This chain joins TRBV18 and TRBJ2-1, with D uncertain. The V and J ends lost 3 bases and 5 bases respectively, with 8 bases between them. This CDR3 has 13 amino acids. CDR1 is KGHSH and CDR2 is LQKENI in the germline V gene. CDR3 sequence: CASSPITDNEQFF. In DNA, the CDR3 is TGTGCCAGCTCACCGATCACCGACAATGAGCAGTTCTTC.